Sequencing of this T cell receptor (beta chain) was carried out in a study of control samples from healthy donors and cancer patients. The data were produced by immunoSEQ multiplex PCR, yet TCRdb's version contains in-frame clones alone and is incomplete. This repertoire shows some 7,000 clones, 82% found once; its top ten account for 28%. Germline V gene data show CDR1 as MNHEY and CDR2 as SVGEGT. The CDR3 extends over 16 amino acids. V dropped 2 bases and J dropped 6; count of bases not matched to a gene: 8. The chain is built from TRBV6-2 or TRBV6-3 and TRBJ2-1; 9 nucleotides align to TRBD2. Material for sequencing was PBMCs. The TCR was taken from a man between 65 and 79 years old with lung cancer. The CDR3 DNA reads as TGTGCCAGCAGTTACCGGATGGTAGCGGGGGCCAATGAGCAGTTCTTC. Translation gives CASSYRMVAGANEQFF.